These 28 T cell receptor beta chains originate from one sample sequenced in a study of intratumoral heterogeneity in liver cancer. Produced via immunoSEQ multiplex PCR; TCRdb's table is partial and in-frame only. This sample has over 20,000 clones, with around 75% found just once. Sequenced here: tumor-adjacent normal tissue, sampled before any cancer treatment. Receptor source: a woman aged 70-85 years with hepatocellular carcinoma.

The chain recombines TRBV7-8 with TRBJ1-1, with unresolved D. Germline CDR1 is SGHVS and CDR2 is FQNEAQ. The CDR3 is 13 amino acids. V was shortened by 5 bases and J by 9 bases, with 16 bases between the two germline ends. This chain's CDR3 is CASSPYPIGQAFF. The CDR3 bases are TGTGCCAGCAGCCCATACCCTATAGGACAAGCTTTCTTT.

This clone rates as large. This sequence joins TRBV27 and TRBJ2-7, with 8 bases identical to TRBD1. The CDR3 sequence is 15 residues long. V shed 2 bases and J 5 bases; nucleotides not matched to a gene: 8. From germline, CDR1 is MNHEY and CDR2 SMNVEV (reference sequence). The CDR3 region is CASSLSRGLLNEQYF. CDR3 nucleotides: TGTGCCAGCAGTTTAAGCAGGGGGCTTCTCAACGAGCAGTACTTC.

The rearrangement links TRBV14 to TRBJ2-7; weak D call: TRBD1 (6 bases). The V end was cut by 5 bases, the J end by 5 bases, with 13 bases between. Germline-derived CDR1 and CDR2 are SGHDN and FVKESK. The length of the CDR3 is 13 residues. CDR3: CASSRTGYHEQYF. Written as DNA, the CDR3 is TGTGCCAGCAGCAGAACAGGGTACCACGAGCAGTACTTC.

The V call is TRBV18, the J call TRBJ2-7, with TRBD2 matching over 7 bases. CDR3 length: 14 amino acids. Germline-derived CDR1 and CDR2 are KGHSH and LQKENI. The J segment lost 6 bases and the V segment lost 2 bases, leaving 7 bases of the junction unmatched. The CDR3 loop is CASSPGAGDSEQYF. CDR3 coding DNA: TGTGCCAGCTCACCAGGTGCGGGAGACTCCGAGCAGTACTTC. Full variable domain (outside the CDR3, taken from reference TRBV18 and TRBJ2-7): NAGVMQNPRHLVRRRGQEARLRCSPMKGHSHVYWYRQLPEEGLKFMVYLQKENIIDESGMPKERFSAEFPKEGPSILRIQQVVRGDSAAYFCASSPGAGDSEQYFGPGTRLTVT.

The chain uses TRBV9 and TRBJ2-5, with TRBD2 as a possible D gene (5 bases). Between the trimmed V and J ends, which lost 0 bases and 2 bases, there was a span of 11 bases. CDR1 is SGDLS, CDR2 YYNGEE, per germline. The CDR3 contains 15 residues. The CDR3 DNA reads as TGTGCCAGCAGCGTAGAAGAGCGGCCACAAGAGACCCAGTACTTC. It is translated as CASSVEERPQETQYF. The whole variable domain, remainder taken from reference TRBV9 and TRBJ2-5, is DSGVTQTPKHLITATGQRVTLRCSPRSGDLSVYWYQQSLDQGLQFLIQYYNGEERAKGNILERFSAQQFPDLHSELNLSSLELGDSALYFCASSVEERPQETQYFGPGTRLLVL.

The chain joins TRBV28 to TRBJ2-7, with D unclear. Between the trimmed V and J ends, which lost 7 bases and 3 bases, there was a span of 19 bases. CDR1 and CDR2 from the germline V gene are MDHEN and SYDVKM. This CDR3 has 15 amino acids. CDR3 sequence (DNA): TGTGCCAGCACCCTCCACAGTAATTCCCTCTACGAGCAGTACTTC. As protein: CASTLHSNSLYEQYF. Looking up the rest from reference TRBV28 and TRBJ2-7 gives the full variable domain: DVKVTQSSRYLVKRTGEKVFLECVQDMDHENMFWYRQDPGLGLRLIYFSYDVKMKEKGDIPEGYSVSREKKERFSLILESASTNQTSMYLCASTLHSNSLYEQYFGPGTRLTVT.

The chain uses TRBV24-1 and TRBJ2-5; D tentatively reads TRBD1 or TRBD2 (5 bases each). The germline gives CDR1 KGHDR, CDR2 SFDVKD. Trimming took 5 bases from V and 5 from J, leaving 8 bases between them. The CDR3 spans 12 residues. The chain's CDR3 is CATSGGVETQYF. The CDR3 coding sequence is TGTGCCACCAGTGGAGGGGTGGAGACCCAGTACTTC.

The chain's CDR3 is CASSNQGLIKNIQYF. The CDR3 region has the DNA TGCGCCAGCAGCAACCAGGGACTCATCAAAAACATTCAGTACTTC. The J gene is TRBJ2-4, the V gene TRBV10-2; a possible D gene is TRBD2 (6 bases). V gave up 6 bases and J gave up 3 bases, with 15 bases separating them. CDR1 is WSHSY, CDR2 SAAADI, per germline. The CDR3 consists of 15 residues.

This chain links TRBV7-2 with TRBJ1-6; D is perhaps TRBD1 (5 bases). The V end lost 3 bases, the J end lost 9 bases, and 12 bases lay between the germline ends. Germline CDR1 is SGHTA and CDR2 is FQGNSA. CDR3 size: 14 residues. CDR3 coding DNA: TGTGCCAGCAGCTTTGGGGGGGGTGGTTCACCCCTCCACTTT. As protein: CASSFGGGGSPLHF.

The V gene is TRBV10-2, the J gene TRBJ2-5; possible D gene TRBD2, 5 bases. Trimming left V 2 bases short and J 7 bases short, with 11 bases between. CDR3 size: 13 residues. The germline V gene has CDR1 WSHSY and CDR2 SAAADI. CDR3 region: CASSEDGVGTQYF. CDR3 coding DNA: TGCGCCAGCAGTGAGGACGGGGTTGGGACCCAGTACTTC.

The chain is built from TRBV30 and TRBJ2-3, with D unclear. The CDR3 spans 12 residues. The V gene lost 4 bases and the J gene lost 1 base, with 6 bases spanning the gap. The germline CDR1 and CDR2 sequences are GTSNPN and SVGIG (reference sequence). The CDR3, as DNA: TGTGCCTGGAACCACGGCACAGATACGCAGTATTTT. This encodes CAWNHGTDTQYF.

V and J are TRBV5-1 and TRBJ2-3, with 9 bases lining up with TRBD1. The germline gives CDR1 SGHRS, CDR2 YFSETQ. The CDR3 extends over 14 amino acids. Germline trimming cut 7 bases from V and 3 bases from J; bases unmatched to any gene: 6. The CDR3 is CASRYDRGTDTQYF. The DNA for the CDR3 is TGCGCCAGCCGCTATGACAGGGGGACAGATACGCAGTATTTT.

The chain joins TRBV5-1 to TRBJ2-7; D remains ambiguous. This CDR3 is 10 amino acids long. Trimming stripped 4 bases from V and 2 bases from J, with 1 base between. Germline V gene data show CDR1 as SGHRS and CDR2 as YFSETQ. The CDR3 DNA sequence: TGCGCCAGCAGCCCCTACGAGCAGTACTTC. Translation gives CASSPYEQYF. The full variable domain, in which reference TRBV5-1 and TRBJ2-7 provide the parts outside the CDR3, is KAGVTQTPRYLIKTRGQQVTLSCSPISGHRSVSWYQQTPGQGLQFLFEYFSETQRNKGNFPGRFSGRQFSNSRSEMNVSTLELGDSALYLCASSPYEQYFGPGTRLTVT.

This clone ranks as medium-sized. This rearrangement joins TRBV3-1 (or the pseudogene TRBV3-2) to TRBJ2-3, with 7 positions matching TRBD2. Germline values: CDR1 LGHDT, CDR2 YNNKEL (reference sequence). Germline trimming cut 1 base from V and 0 bases from J; bases unmatched to any gene: 4. The CDR3 consists of 16 residues. CDR3 sequence reads: CASSQAPAGSTDTQYF. CDR3 bases: TGTGCCAGCAGCCAAGCCCCAGCGGGAAGCACAGATACGCAGTATTTT.

This chain connects TRBV28 to TRBJ2-7; 9 bases map to TRBD1. Germline V gene sequence: CDR1 MDHEN, CDR2 SYDVKM. V was pared by 4 bases and J by 5 bases, with 12 bases of the junction left unmatched. This CDR3 has 16 amino acids. This CDR3 reads CASSSSPGQGGHEQYF. The CDR3 DNA sequence: TGTGCCAGCAGTTCATCACCGGGACAGGGTGGCCACGAGCAGTACTTC. The variable domain in full, completed from reference TRBV28 and TRBJ2-7, reads DVKVTQSSRYLVKRTGEKVFLECVQDMDHENMFWYRQDPGLGLRLIYFSYDVKMKEKGDIPEGYSVSREKKERFSLILESASTNQTSMYLCASSSSPGQGGHEQYFGPGTRLTVT.

The chain uses TRBV7-8 and TRBJ2-3, with a tentative D call TRBD1 (6 bases). The CDR3 consists of 13 residues. The germline V gene has CDR1 SGHVS and CDR2 FQNEAQ. V dropped 5 bases and J dropped 5 bases, with 11 bases sitting between them. The CDR3 nucleotides read TGTGCCAGCAGCCGTAGAGGGGGAGATACGCAGTATTTT. It encodes CASSRRGGDTQYF. The full variable domain, completed using reference TRBV7-8 and TRBJ2-3, is GAGVSQSPRYKVAKRGQDVALRCDPISGHVSLFWYQQALGQGPEFLTYFQNEAQLDKSGLPSDRFFAERPEGSVSTLKIQRTQQEDSAVYLCASSRRGGDTQYFGPGTRLTVL.

This CDR3 is CASSGDASGTDTQYF. The CDR3 nucleotides are TGTGCCAGCAGCGGGGATGCTAGCGGCACAGATACGCAGTATTTT. J is TRBJ2-3 and V is TRBV7-2, with D possibly TRBD2 on 6 matching bases. This CDR3 region has 15 residues. V lost 5 bases, J lost 1 base, and 13 bases lay in between. Per the germline V gene, CDR1 is SGHTA and CDR2 is FQGNSA.

The chain employs TRBV11-2 and TRBJ2-1, with 12 positions matching TRBD2. J was trimmed by 2 bases and V by 5 bases; bases with no gene match: 10. This CDR3 has 18 amino acids. The germline V gene has CDR1 SGHAT and CDR2 FQNNGV. The CDR3 region is CASSLFSTSGSAYNEQFF. CDR3 coding DNA: TGTGCCAGCAGCCTCTTTTCGACTAGCGGGAGTGCCTACAATGAGCAGTTCTTC.

This clone has a single count. The chain is built from TRBV19 and TRBJ1-6; 8 bases line up with TRBD1. The CDR3 extends over 14 amino acids. From germline, CDR1 is LNHDA and CDR2 SQIVND (reference sequence). V was clipped by 6 bases and J by 5 bases; unmatched bases: 3. This chain's CDR3 is CASRATGDNSPLHF. In nucleotides, the CDR3 is TGTGCCAGTAGAGCGACAGGGGATAATTCACCCCTCCACTTT.

V and J are TRBV5-1 and TRBJ1-2; D possibly corresponds to TRBD1 (5 bases). Trimming removed 4 bases from V and 8 bases from J, with 18 bases in between. Germline CDR1 and CDR2: SGHRS and YFSETQ. The CDR3 has 14 amino acids. The CDR3 region has the DNA TGCGCCAGCAGCATGGACATCCCTACGGGGGGCTACACCTTC. This translates into CASSMDIPTGGYTF.

This clone showed up just a few times. The V and J genes are TRBV6-5 and TRBJ1-1; unclear D gene. Germline V gene data show CDR1 as MNHEY and CDR2 as SVGAGI. Trimming left V 2 bases short and J 2 bases short, with 6 bases between. The CDR3 covers 13 residues. The CDR3 DNA is TGTGCCAGCAGTTACAACAGTAACACTGAAGCTTTCTTT. This translates into CASSYNSNTEAFF.

The rearrangement joins TRBV28 to TRBJ1-4, with 7 nucleotides matching TRBD1. The germline V gene has CDR1 MDHEN and CDR2 SYDVKM. V lost 6 bases and J lost 8; bases outside the gene matches: 6. This CDR3 spans 13 amino acids. CDR3 bases: TGTGCCAGCAGACCGACAGGGAACGAAAAACTGTTTTTT. This gives the protein CASRPTGNEKLFF.

The V call is TRBV2, the J call TRBJ2-1; tentative D call: TRBD2 (6 bases). V lost 7 bases, J lost 6 bases, and 22 bases lay in between. The germline gives CDR1 SNHLY, CDR2 FYNNEI. The CDR3 runs to 16 residues. Here the CDR3 reads CASKSSAGTWVNEQFF. CDR3 nucleotide sequence: TGTGCCAGCAAGTCGTCGGCGGGGACTTGGGTCAATGAGCAGTTCTTC.

The gene calls are TRBV2 and TRBJ1-5; D gene unclear. Germline V CDR1 and CDR2: SNHLY, FYNNEI. V was cut by 7 bases and J by 2 bases, with 15 bases left in between. This CDR3 contains 15 residues. The CDR3 DNA reads as TGTGCCAGCACCCATGGAGGATCGGGCAATCAGCCCCAGCATTTT. It encodes CASTHGGSGNQPQHF.

In this sample, this clone turned up once. This rearrangement joins TRBV12-3 or TRBV12-4 to TRBJ2-5, with D possibly TRBD2 on 5 matching bases. This CDR3 is built from 13 residues. V shed 1 base and J shed 5 bases, with 8 bases lying between them. The CDR3 nucleotides are TGTGCCAGCAGTTTAGGAGGGATCGAGACCCAGTACTTC. This sequence encodes CASSLGGIETQYF.

This clone was seen just once. J is TRBJ2-1 and V is TRBV7-6, with TRBD2 as a possible D gene (5 bases). CDR3 size: 17 residues. Trimming took off 0 bases at V and 6 bases at J, with 18 bases between the two ends. CDR1 is SGHVS and CDR2 is FNYEAQ in the germline V gene. CDR3 amino acids: CASSLAWSVAGINEQFF. CDR3 coding DNA: TGTGCCAGCAGCTTAGCTTGGAGCGTCGCGGGCATCAATGAGCAGTTCTTC.

The V call is TRBV18, the J call TRBJ1-1, with a tentative D call TRBD1 (5 bases). The CDR3 spans 16 residues. V lost 0 bases, J lost 2 bases, and 13 bases lay in between. CDR1 and CDR2 from the germline V gene are KGHSH and LQKENI. The CDR3 sequence is CASSPPSQGSNTEAFF. Here the CDR3 DNA reads TGTGCCAGCTCACCACCATCTCAGGGCTCTAACACTGAAGCTTTCTTT.

The rearrangement uses TRBV7-9 and TRBJ1-3, with D possibly being TRBD1 (5 bases). Trimming cost V 3 bases and J 7 bases, with 13 bases left between them. The germline V gene encodes CDR1 SEHNR and CDR2 FQNEAQ (reference sequence). CDR3 length: 14 residues. The DNA of the CDR3 is TGTGCCAGCAGCTTGGAGCAGGGATTCAACACCATATATTTT. This encodes CASSLEQGFNTIYF.